This T cell receptor beta chain was recorded in a study of cytomegalovirus exposure and HLA in healthy donors. V was pared by 6 bases and J by 2 bases, with 6 bases of the junction left unmatched. The CDR3 has 15 amino acids. Germline V gives CDR1 MNHNS, CDR2 SASEGT. This clone has only a few counts. The data were produced by immunoSEQ multiplex PCR, yet TCRdb's version contains in-frame clones alone and is incomplete. The repertoire holds some 240,000 clones, with around 86% as singletons. What was sequenced was PBMCs. The rearrangement joins TRBV6-1 to TRBJ2-7; 11 bases match TRBD1. The sequence came from a young woman in good health and CMV-seropositive. The CDR3 DNA follows: TGTGCCAGCAGCGTGGGACAGGGGGTACCCTACGAGCAGTACTTC. Translation: CASSVGQGVPYEQYF.